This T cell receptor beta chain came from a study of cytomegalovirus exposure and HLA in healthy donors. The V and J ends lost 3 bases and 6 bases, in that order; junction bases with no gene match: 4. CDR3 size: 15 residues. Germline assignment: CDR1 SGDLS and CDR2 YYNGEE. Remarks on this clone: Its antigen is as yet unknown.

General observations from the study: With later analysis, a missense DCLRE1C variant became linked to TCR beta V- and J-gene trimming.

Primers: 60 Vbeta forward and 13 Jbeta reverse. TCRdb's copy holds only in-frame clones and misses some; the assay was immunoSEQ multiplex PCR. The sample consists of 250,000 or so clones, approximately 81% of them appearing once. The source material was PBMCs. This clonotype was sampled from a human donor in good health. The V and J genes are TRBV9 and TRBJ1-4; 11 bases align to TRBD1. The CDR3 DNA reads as TGTGCCAGCAGCGGGACAGGGGGCGCGCATGAAAAACTGTTTTTT. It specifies CASSGTGGAHEKLFF.